This T cell receptor (beta chain) originates from a study of neoadjuvant nivolumab and ipilimumab in lung cancer (dated by TCRdb to about 2020). Study-wide context: Intravenous nivolumab was dosed at 3 mg/kg on days 1, 15 and 29, and in the combination arm ipilimumab 1 mg/kg was added on day 1 only. The major pathologic response (MPR) rate in the intention-to-treat population in each study arm was designated as the primary trial endpoint. TCR repertoires were compared between pretherapy (baseline) peripheral blood and tumors resected at surgery after neoadjuvant immune checkpoint blockade. Matched pretherapy and resected tumor pairs were analyzed for seven patients, of whom four received nivolumab and three received nivolumab plus ipilimumab. The trial treated about 45 patients with operable NSCLC: some 23 were randomized to nivolumab monotherapy and 21 to nivolumab plus ipilimumab.

Library preparation was by the immunoSEQ multiplex PCR assay. The original methods were these. Richness and clonality were used to summarize the repertoires, and clones that significantly expanded or contracted between pre- and post-therapy samples were identified. TCRdb holds this immuneACCESS table with in-frame rearrangements only. Some clones are missing; in checked studies, unresolved V genes explain under half, and the rest has no known cause. That table gives V, J and clone size, and the DNA gave D and trimming. The sample contains about 17,000 clones, approximately 79% of them found a single time. The ten largest clonotypes hold approximately 8.1% of the sample. Results and caveats for the whole study, not just this receptor: TCR richness in pretherapy blood showed a positive correlation with richness in tumors resected after neoadjuvant therapy (Spearman R of about 0.8). TCR sequencing was performed in a small number of samples. From pretherapy to surgery, tumor T-cell richness and clonality increased in three of three dual-therapy tumors but in only two of four nivolumab-treated tumors. There was no significant correlation between TCR clonality and pathologic tumor regression, and just a single major-pathologic-response sample was available for the clonality-regression analysis. Resected tumors had greater TCR richness and clonality than tumor-adjacent uninvolved lung, and increases were observed in more dual-therapy-treated tumors.

This clone has only one observation. Its antigen is not yet known. No much larger clone is present one base from it, and per-base qualities are unavailable. Taken with the paper, the label for time point translates to: at surgical resection after neoadjuvant nivolumab +/- ipilimumab. The samples were obtained from NEOSTAR, a phase 2 randomized trial that tested neoadjuvant nivolumab or nivolumab plus ipilimumab, followed by surgery, in operable NSCLC. The germline V gene sets CDR1 to LGHNA and CDR2 to YNFKEQ. The CDR3 holds 15 amino acids from the cysteine to the phenylalanine. Solely the CDR3 DNA is kept, with 45 bases framed from the first base. V loses 0 bases of germline sequence and J loses 0 bases, and the interval between the two ends is 8 bases.

The chain links TRBV4-2 with TRBJ1-2; 5 matching bases give a weak D call of TRBD1. The sequencing used tumor tissue, collected after neoadjuvant nivolumab, alone or with ipilimumab, at or shortly before surgery. The receptor's source is an adult with non-small cell lung cancer. CDR3 sequence: CASSQEPGANYGYTF. At the DNA level, the sequence is TGTGCCAGCAGCCAAGAACCGGGGGCTAACTATGGCTACACCTTC.